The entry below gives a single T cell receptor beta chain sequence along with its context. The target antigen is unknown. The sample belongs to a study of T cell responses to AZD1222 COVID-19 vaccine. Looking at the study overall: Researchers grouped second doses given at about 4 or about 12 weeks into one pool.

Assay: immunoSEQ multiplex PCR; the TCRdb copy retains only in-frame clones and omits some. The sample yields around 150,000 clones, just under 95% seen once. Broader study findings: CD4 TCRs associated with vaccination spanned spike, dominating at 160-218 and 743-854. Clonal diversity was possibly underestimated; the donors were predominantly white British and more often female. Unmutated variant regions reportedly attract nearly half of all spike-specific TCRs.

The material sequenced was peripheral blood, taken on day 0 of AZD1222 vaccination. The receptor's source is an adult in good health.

The CDR3 sequence is CASSLAGKGEVTYGYTF. The DNA for the CDR3 is TGTGCCAGCAGCTTAGCGGGGAAAGGGGAAGTAACCTATGGCTACACCTTC. V gene TRBV7-8 combines with J gene TRBJ1-2; a weak D match, TRBD1 (5 bases). Trimming stripped 0 bases from V and 4 bases from J, with 18 bases between. The CDR3 has 17 residues. From germline, CDR1 is SGHVS and CDR2 FQNEAQ.